The clone carrying this TCR beta chain was recorded many times. V was shortened by 5 bases and J by 6 bases, with 14 bases between the two germline ends. CDR1 and CDR2 (germline): DFQATT, SNEGSKA (reference sequence). This CDR3 contains 12 residues. TCRdb fed the 5' RACE reads into MiXCR, producing one record per CDR3 protein. The sample lists under 150,000 distinct CDR3 sequences, approximately 8.4% seen once, with 6% to 9.5% in the top ten. This sample is drawn from a study of CD8 T cells in ankylosing spondylitis. The specimen was synovial fluid, either unsorted or a sorted T cell fraction (not recorded which). The chain joins TRBV20-1 to TRBJ2-7; D ambiguous. This TCR was sampled from a male donor with ankylosing spondylitis. This CDR3 is CSAGQVYGEQYF. CDR3 nucleotide sequence: TGCAGTGCTGGCCAAGTGTACGGCGAGCAGTACTTC.